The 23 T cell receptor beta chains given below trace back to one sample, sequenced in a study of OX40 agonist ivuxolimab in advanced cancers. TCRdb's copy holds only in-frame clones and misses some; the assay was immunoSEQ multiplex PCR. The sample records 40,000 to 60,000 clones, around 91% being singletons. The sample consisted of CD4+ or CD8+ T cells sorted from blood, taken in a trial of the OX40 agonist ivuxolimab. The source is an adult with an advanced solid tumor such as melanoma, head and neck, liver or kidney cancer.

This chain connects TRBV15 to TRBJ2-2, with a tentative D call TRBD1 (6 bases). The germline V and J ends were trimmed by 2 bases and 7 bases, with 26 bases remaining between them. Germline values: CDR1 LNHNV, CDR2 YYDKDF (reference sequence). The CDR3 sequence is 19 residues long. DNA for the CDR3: TGTGCCACCAGCAGAAGATCCGGGACATCCGATTCAAACGTCGGGGAGCTGTTTTTT. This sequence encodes CATSRRSGTSDSNVGELFF.

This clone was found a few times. In nucleotides, the CDR3 is TGTGCCAGTAGTACGACAGGGGGAGACCAGCCCCAGCATTTT. This codes for CASSTTGGDQPQHF. The J gene is TRBJ1-5, the V gene TRBV19, with 9 bases lining up with TRBD1. The CDR3 is 14 amino acids. CDR1 and CDR2 from the germline V gene are LNHDA and SQIVND (reference sequence). Trimming at V came to 4 bases and at J to 7 bases, leaving 5 bases not matched to a gene.

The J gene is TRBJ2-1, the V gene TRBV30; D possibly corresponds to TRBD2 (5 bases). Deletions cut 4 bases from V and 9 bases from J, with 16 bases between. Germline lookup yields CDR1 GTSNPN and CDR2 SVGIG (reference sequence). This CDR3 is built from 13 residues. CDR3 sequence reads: CAWTILDGIEQFF. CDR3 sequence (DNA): TGTGCCTGGACCATACTAGATGGGATTGAGCAGTTCTTC.

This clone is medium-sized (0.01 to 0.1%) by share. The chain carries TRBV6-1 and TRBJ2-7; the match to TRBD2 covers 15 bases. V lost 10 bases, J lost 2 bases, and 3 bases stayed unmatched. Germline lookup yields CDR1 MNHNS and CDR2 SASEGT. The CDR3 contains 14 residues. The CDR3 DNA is TGTGCCACGGGACTAGCGGGAGGTACCTACGAGCAGTACTTC. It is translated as CATGLAGGTYEQYF.

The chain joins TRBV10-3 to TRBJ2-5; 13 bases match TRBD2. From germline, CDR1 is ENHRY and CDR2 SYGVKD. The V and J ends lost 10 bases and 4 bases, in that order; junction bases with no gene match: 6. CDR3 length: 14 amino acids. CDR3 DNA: TGTGCCACGACTAGCGGGGGGCGAGGAGAGACCCAGTACTTC. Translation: CATTSGGRGETQYF.

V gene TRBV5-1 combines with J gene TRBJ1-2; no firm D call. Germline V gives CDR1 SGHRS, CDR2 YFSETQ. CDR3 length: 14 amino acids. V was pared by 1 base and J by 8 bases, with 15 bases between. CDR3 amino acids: CASSLSVSSSGYTF. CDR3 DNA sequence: TGCGCCAGCAGCTTGTCAGTCAGTTCGTCAGGCTACACCTTC.

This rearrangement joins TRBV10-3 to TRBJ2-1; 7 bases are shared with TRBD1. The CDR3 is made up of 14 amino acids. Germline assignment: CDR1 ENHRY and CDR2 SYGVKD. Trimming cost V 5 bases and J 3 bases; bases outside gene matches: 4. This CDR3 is CAISPGGHYNEQFF. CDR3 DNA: TGTGCCATCAGTCCAGGGGGACACTACAATGAGCAGTTCTTC.

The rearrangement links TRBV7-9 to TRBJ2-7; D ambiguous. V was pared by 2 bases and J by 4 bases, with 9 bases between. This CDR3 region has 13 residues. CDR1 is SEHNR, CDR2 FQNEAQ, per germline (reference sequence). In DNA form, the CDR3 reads TGTGCCAGCAGCTTAAATAGAAATTACGAGCAGTACTTC. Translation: CASSLNRNYEQYF.

The DNA of the CDR3 is TGTGCCAGCAGCATCCGGGACTTTAAAGACCTCACAGATACGCAGTATTTT. This translates into CASSIRDFKDLTDTQYF. The V call is TRBV7-9, the J call TRBJ2-3; the D gene is possibly TRBD2 (6 bases). Germline loops: CDR1 SEHNR, CDR2 FQNEAQ (reference sequence). Between the trimmed V and J ends, which lost 5 bases and 2 bases, there was a span of 20 bases. The CDR3 length is 17 residues.

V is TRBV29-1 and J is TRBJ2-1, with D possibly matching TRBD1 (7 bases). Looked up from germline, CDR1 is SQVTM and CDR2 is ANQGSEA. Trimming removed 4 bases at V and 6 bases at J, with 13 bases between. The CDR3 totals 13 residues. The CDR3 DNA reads TGCAGCGTTGTCGGGCAGGGGGGCAATGAGCAGTTCTTC. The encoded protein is CSVVGQGGNEQFF.

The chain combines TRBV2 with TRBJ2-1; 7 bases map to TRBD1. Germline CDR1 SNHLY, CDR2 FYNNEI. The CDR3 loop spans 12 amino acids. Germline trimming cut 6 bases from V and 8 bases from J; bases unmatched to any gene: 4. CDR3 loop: CASRRQGDEQFF. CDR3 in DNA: TGTGCCAGCAGACGACAGGGCGATGAGCAGTTCTTC.

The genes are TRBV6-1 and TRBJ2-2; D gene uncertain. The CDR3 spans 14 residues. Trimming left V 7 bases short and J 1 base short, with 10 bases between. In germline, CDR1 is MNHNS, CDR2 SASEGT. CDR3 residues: CASKSFLNTGELFF. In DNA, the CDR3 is TGTGCCAGCAAGAGTTTCCTGAACACCGGGGAGCTGTTTTTT.

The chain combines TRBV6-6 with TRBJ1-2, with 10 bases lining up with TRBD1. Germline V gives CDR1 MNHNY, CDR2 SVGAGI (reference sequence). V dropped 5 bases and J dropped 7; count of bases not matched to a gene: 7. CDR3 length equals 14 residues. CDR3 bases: TGTGCCAGCAGTCGAGCGACAGGGGGCTCTGGCTACACCTTC. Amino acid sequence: CASSRATGGSGYTF.

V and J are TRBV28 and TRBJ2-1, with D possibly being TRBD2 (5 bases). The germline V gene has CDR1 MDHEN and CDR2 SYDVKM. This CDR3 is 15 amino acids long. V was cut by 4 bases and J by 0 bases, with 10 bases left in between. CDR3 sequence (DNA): TGTGCCAGCAGTTCTGAAGGGAGCTCCTACAATGAGCAGTTCTTC. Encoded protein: CASSSEGSSYNEQFF.

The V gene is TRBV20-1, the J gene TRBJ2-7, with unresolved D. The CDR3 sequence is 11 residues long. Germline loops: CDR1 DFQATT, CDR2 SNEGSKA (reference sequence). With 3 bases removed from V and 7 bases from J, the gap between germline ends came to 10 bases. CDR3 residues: CSARADGEQYF. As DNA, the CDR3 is TGCAGTGCTAGGGCAGACGGGGAGCAGTACTTC.

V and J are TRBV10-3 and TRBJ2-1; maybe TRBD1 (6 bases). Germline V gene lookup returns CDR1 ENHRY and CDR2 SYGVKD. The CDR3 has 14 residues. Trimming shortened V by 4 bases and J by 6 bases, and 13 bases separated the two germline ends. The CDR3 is CAISAERGFNEQFF. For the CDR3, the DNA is TGTGCCATCAGTGCCGAAAGGGGGTTCAATGAGCAGTTCTTC.

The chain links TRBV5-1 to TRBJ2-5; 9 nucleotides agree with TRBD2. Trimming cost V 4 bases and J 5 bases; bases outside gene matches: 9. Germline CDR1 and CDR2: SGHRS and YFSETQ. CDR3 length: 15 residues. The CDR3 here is CASSDSSGSGETQYF. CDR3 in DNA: TGCGCCAGCAGCGACAGTAGCGGGAGCGGGGAGACCCAGTACTTC. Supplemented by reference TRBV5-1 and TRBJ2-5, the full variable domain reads KAGVTQTPRYLIKTRGQQVTLSCSPISGHRSVSWYQQTPGQGLQFLFEYFSETQRNKGNFPGRFSGRQFSNSRSEMNVSTLELGDSALYLCASSDSSGSGETQYFGPGTRLLVL.

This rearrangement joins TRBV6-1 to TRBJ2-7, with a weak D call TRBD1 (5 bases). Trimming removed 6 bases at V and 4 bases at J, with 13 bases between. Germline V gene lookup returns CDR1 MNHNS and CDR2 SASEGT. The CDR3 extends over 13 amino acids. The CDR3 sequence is CASRAPSGYEQYF. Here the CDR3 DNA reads TGTGCCAGCAGAGCACCCTCAGGGTACGAGCAGTACTTC.

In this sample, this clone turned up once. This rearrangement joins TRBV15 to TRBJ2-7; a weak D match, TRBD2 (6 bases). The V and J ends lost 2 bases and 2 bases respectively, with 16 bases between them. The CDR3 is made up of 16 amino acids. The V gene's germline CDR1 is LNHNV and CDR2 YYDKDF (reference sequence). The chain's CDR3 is CATSRFESGSAYEQYF. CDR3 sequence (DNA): TGTGCCACCAGCAGATTCGAAAGCGGGTCCGCCTACGAGCAGTACTTC.

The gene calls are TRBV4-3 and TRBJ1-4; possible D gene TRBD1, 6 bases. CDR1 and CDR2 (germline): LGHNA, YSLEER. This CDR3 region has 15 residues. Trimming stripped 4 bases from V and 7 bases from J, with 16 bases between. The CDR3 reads CASSRQTGGFEKLFF. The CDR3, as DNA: TGCGCCAGCAGCCGCCAGACGGGGGGCTTTGAAAAACTGTTTTTT.

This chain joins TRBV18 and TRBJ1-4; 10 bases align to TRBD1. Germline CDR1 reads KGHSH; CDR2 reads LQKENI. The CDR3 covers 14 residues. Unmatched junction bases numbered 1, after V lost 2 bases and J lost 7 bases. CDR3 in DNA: TGTGCCAGCTCACCAGGGGACAGGGGTGAAAAACTGTTTTTT. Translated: CASSPGDRGEKLFF.

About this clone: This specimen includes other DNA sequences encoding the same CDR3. CDR3: CASSFTGEDEQYF. In DNA form, the CDR3 reads TGTGCCAGCAGCTTCACAGGGGAGGACGAGCAGTACTTC. The V call is TRBV5-4, the J call TRBJ2-7; D is perhaps TRBD1 (7 bases). Germline V gives CDR1 SGHNT, CDR2 YYREEE (reference sequence). CDR3 length: 13 amino acids. Trimming took 2 bases from V and 5 from J, leaving 11 bases between them.

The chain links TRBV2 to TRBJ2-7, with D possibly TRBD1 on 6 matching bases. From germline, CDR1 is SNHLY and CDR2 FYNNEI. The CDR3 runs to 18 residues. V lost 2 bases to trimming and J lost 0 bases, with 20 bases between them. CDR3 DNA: TGTGCCAGCAGTGAAAGGACTTTCCGACAGGCTTACTCCTACGAGCAGTACTTC. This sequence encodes CASSERTFRQAYSYEQYF.